The rows below give T cell receptor beta chains drawn from one sample of a study of blood T cell repertoires in COVID-19. TCRdb's table, derived via immunoSEQ multiplex PCR, lists solely in-frame clones and lacks some. Of roughly 300,000 clones in the sample, 90% are singletons; the top ten hold approximately 7.5%. The material sequenced was peripheral blood. These receptor sequences come from a woman younger than 45 with COVID-19, enrolled during active disease. Each CDR3 is given with its conserved first and last residue. Each record gives: CDR3 length, V gene, D gene, J gene, clone size, CDR3 protein, CDR3 DNA. D genes are given only for firm matches. The listing skips clone size in some rows; elsewhere it reads once, few, many or a size class.

>17|TRBV2|TRBD2|TRBJ2-5|-
CASSEGGLAGRQETQYF
TGTGCCAGCAGTGAAGGGGGGCTAGCGGGACGGCAAGAGACCCAGTACTTC
>16|TRBV7-2|-|TRBJ2-1|once
CASSLAGAGTYNEQFF
TGTGCCAGCAGCTTAGCAGGAGCGGGTACCTACAATGAGCAGTTCTTC
>14|TRBV28|TRBD1|TRBJ1-2|-
CASSLLTGHYGYTF
TGTGCCAGCAGTTTACTGACAGGGCACTATGGCTACACCTTC
>19|TRBV2|TRBD2|TRBJ2-1|-
CASSPPLAGGSRSYNEQFF
TGTGCCAGCAGTCCCCCCCTAGCGGGAGGGAGTCGGTCCTACAATGAGCAGTTCTTC
>17|TRBV15|-|TRBJ1-3|-
CATSRDLRVISGNTIYF
TGTGCCACCAGCAGAGATCTGCGAGTTATCTCTGGAAACACCATATATTTT
>11|TRBV29-1|-|TRBJ1-1|-
CSVEEGAGAFF
TGCAGCGTTGAAGAGGGGGCTGGGGCTTTCTTT
>14|TRBV18|-|TRBJ2-7|-
CASSSLADSYEQYF
TGTGCCAGCTCATCACTAGCCGATTCCTACGAGCAGTACTTC
>13|TRBV29-1|TRBD2|TRBJ2-5|-
CSVRGSRGETQYF
TGCAGCGTTCGCGGGAGCCGCGGGGAGACCCAGTACTTC
>15|TRBV15|-|TRBJ1-5|-
CATSRDGGQAQPQHF
TGTGCCACCAGCAGAGACGGGGGGCAGGCTCAGCCCCAGCATTTT
>13|TRBV5-4|-|TRBJ2-4|-
CASSPDIQNIQYF
TGTGCCAGCAGCCCGGACATTCAAAACATTCAGTACTTC
>16|TRBV6-1|-|TRBJ1-5|once
CASSEWGSEFNQPQHF
TGTGCCAGCAGTGAATGGGGCAGCGAATTCAATCAGCCCCAGCATTTT
>14|TRBV18|-|TRBJ1-1|-
CASSVQGVPTEAFF
TGTGCCAGCTCAGTTCAAGGAGTCCCCACTGAAGCTTTCTTT
>14|TRBV9|-|TRBJ2-7|once
CASSVGASAYEQYF
TGTGCCAGCAGCGTAGGGGCTTCCGCCTACGAGCAGTACTTC
>11|TRBV19|-|TRBJ1-1|-
CASSVGPEAFF
TGTGCCAGTAGTGTGGGGCCAGAAGCTTTCTTT
>14|TRBV28|-|TRBJ1-1|-
CASRDTQRNTEAFF
TGTGCCAGCAGGGATACACAGAGGAACACTGAAGCTTTCTTT
>16|TRBV19|TRBD2|TRBJ2-3|-
CASSQLAGVGPDTQYF
TGTGCCAGTAGTCAACTAGCGGGAGTGGGTCCAGATACGCAGTATTTT
>15|TRBV5-1|TRBD1|TRBJ1-1|-
CASSDGQGTNTEAFF
TGCGCCAGCAGCGACGGACAGGGGACGAACACTGAAGCTTTCTTT
>19|TRBV4-1|TRBD1|TRBJ1-4|-
CASSPTDIGGYLDNEKLFF
TGCGCCAGCAGCCCTACCGACATAGGGGGCTATCTGGATAATGAAAAACTGTTTTTT
>13|TRBV27|TRBD1|TRBJ2-1|-
CASRFTGGNEQFF
TGTGCCAGCAGATTCACAGGGGGCAATGAGCAGTTCTTC
>14|TRBV9|-|TRBJ2-1|-
CASNHGSPADEQFF
TGTGCCAGCAACCACGGGTCTCCGGCCGATGAGCAGTTCTTC
>18|TRBV6-1|TRBD2|TRBJ2-5|-
CASSEEGFWREGKETQYF
TGTGCCAGCAGTGAAGAAGGATTTTGGCGGGAGGGGAAAGAGACCCAGTACTTC
>12|TRBV29-1|-|TRBJ1-4|few
CSVGGREEKLFF
TGCAGCGTTGGAGGACGGGAAGAAAAACTGTTTTTT
>16|TRBV7-9|-|TRBJ2-1|-
CASSSFRGSSYNEQFF
TGTGCCAGCAGCTCCTTTCGGGGGAGCTCCTACAATGAGCAGTTCTTC
>14|TRBV5-3|-|TRBJ1-3|few
CARPSSGFGNTIYF
TGTGCCAGACCGTCTAGTGGGTTTGGAAACACCATATATTTT
>14|TRBV5-1|-|TRBJ2-5|-
CASSYGQYQETQYF
TGCGCCAGCAGCTATGGACAGTACCAAGAGACCCAGTACTTC
>11|TRBV11-2|-|TRBJ2-2|once
CASGITGELFF
TGTGCCAGCGGCATAACCGGGGAGCTGTTTTTT
>15|TRBV21-1|-|TRBJ2-5|-
CASSPLTGAQETQYF
TGTGCCAGCAGCCCATTGACAGGGGCCCAAGAGACCCAGTACTTC
>15|TRBV18|-|TRBJ2-7|-
CASSPAGRASDEQYF
TGTGCCAGCTCACCGGCGGGAAGGGCTAGCGACGAGCAGTACTTC
>14|TRBV6-5|TRBD1|TRBJ1-2|-
CASNPGQGTYGYTF
TGTGCCAGCAATCCGGGACAGGGGACTTATGGCTACACCTTC
>15|TRBV7-6|TRBD2|TRBJ2-7|-
CASSLVTSGPPEQYF
TGTGCCAGCAGCTTGGTGACTAGCGGGCCCCCCGAGCAGTACTTC
>18|TRBV6-6|-|TRBJ2-1|-
CASSPDRVGRGSRNEQFF
TGTGCCAGCAGTCCGGACAGGGTAGGGCGCGGGAGTCGGAATGAGCAGTTCTTC
>13|TRBV19|-|TRBJ2-5|-
CASRKRAEETQYF
TGTGCCAGTAGAAAGCGGGCAGAAGAGACCCAGTACTTC
>16|TRBV7-9|TRBD2|TRBJ2-1|-
CASSLGAGLAGEEQFF
TGTGCCAGCAGCTTAGGAGCCGGACTAGCGGGAGAGGAGCAGTTCTTC
>15|TRBV6-5|-|TRBJ1-3|few
CASSHRVVSGNTIYF
TGTGCCAGCAGCCACAGGGTGGTCTCTGGAAACACCATATATTTT
>18|TRBV6-2/TRBV6-3|-|TRBJ2-1|-
CASSYTLLAAIYNNEQFF
TGTGCCAGCAGTTACACACTACTGGCGGCTATATACAACAATGAGCAGTTCTTC